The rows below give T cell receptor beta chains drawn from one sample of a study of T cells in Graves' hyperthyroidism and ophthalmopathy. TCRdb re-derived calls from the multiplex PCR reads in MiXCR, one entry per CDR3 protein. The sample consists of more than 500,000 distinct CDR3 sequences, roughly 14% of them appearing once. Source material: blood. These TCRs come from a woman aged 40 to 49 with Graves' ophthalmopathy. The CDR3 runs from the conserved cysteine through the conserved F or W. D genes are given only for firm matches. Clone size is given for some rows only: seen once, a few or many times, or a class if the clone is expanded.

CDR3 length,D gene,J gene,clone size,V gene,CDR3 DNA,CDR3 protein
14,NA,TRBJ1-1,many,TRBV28,TGTGCCAGCAGAGACCACCCAGGGAACACTGAAGCTTTCTTT,CASRDHPGNTEAFF
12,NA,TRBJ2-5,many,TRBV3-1,TGTGCCAGCAGCCAGGCGCCGGAGACCCAGTACTTC,CASSQAPETQYF
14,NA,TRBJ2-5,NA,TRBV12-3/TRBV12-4,TGTGCCAGCAGTCATTCACAGGGTTGGGAGACCCAGTACTTC,CASSHSQGWETQYF
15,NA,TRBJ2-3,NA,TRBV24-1,TGTGCCACCAGTGATTTGAGGGCTAACACAGATACGCAGTATTTT,CATSDLRANTDTQYF
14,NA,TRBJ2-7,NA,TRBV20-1,TGCAGTGCTAGAGGGACCGGGTCCTCCTACGAGCAGTACTTC,CSARGTGSSYEQYF
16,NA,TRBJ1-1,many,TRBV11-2,TGTGCCAGCGGCTGGGAGGGAACGTTAGGGAGCACTGAAGCTTTCTTT,CASGWEGTLGSTEAFF
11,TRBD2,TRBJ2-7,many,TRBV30,TGTGCCTGGAGGCTAGCGGAAGAGCAGTACTTC,CAWRLAEEQYF
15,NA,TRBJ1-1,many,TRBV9,TGTGCCAGCAGCACAGGTAGTTACAGGAACACTGAAGCTTTCTTT,CASSTGSYRNTEAFF
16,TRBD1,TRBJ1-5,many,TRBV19,TGTGCCAGTAGTAGAGGAGGGACAGCATTTGGACAGCCCCAGCATTTT,CASSRGGTAFGQPQHF
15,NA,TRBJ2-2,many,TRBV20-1,TGCAGTGCTAGACCTCCAGGGGTAAACACCGGGGAGCTGTTTTTT,CSARPPGVNTGELFF
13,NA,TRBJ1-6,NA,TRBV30,TGTGCCTGGAACGGTCTTCTCGATTCACCCCTCCACTTT,CAWNGLLDSPLHF
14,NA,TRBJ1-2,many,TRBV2,TGTGCCAGCAGTGAAAGGGGTCAACGGATGGGCTACACCTTC,CASSERGQRMGYTF
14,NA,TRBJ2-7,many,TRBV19,TGTGCCAGTAGTTCCCCGACAGAGACCTACGAGCAGTACTTC,CASSSPTETYEQYF
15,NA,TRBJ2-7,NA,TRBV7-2,TGTGCCACCCACCCTGGGGGTTCTCTCTCCTACGAGCAGTACTTC,CATHPGGSLSYEQYF
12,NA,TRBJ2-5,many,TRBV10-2,TGCGCCAGCAGAGACACCCAAGAGACCCAGTACTTC,CASRDTQETQYF
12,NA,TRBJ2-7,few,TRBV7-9,TGTGCCAGCAGCGTAAACTCCTACGAGCAGTACTTC,CASSVNSYEQYF
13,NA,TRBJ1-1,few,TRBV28,TGTGCCAGCAGATCGTACGGGAACACTGAAGCTTTCTTT,CASRSYGNTEAFF
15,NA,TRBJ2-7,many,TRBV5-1,TGCGCCAGCAGCCAAGGAGGTTTGGGGACCTACGAGCAGTACTTC,CASSQGGLGTYEQYF
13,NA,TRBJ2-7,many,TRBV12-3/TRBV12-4,TGTGCCAGCAGGACGGGCGGGACCTACGAGCAGTACTTC,CASRTGGTYEQYF
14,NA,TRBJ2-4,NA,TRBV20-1,TGCAGTGCTTTCGACATTTCCCTAAAAAACATTCAGTACTTC,CSAFDISLKNIQYF
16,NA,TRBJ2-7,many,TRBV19,TGTGCCAGTAGTATCGGGGCCGCCTCAGGGGTATCCGAGCAGTACTTC,CASSIGAASGVSEQYF
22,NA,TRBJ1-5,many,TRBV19,TGTGCCAGTAGTATAGACGGTCGCGGGGACTTCGTTTCCGTTTATAGCAATCAGCCCCAGCATTTT,CASSIDGRGDFVSVYSNQPQHF
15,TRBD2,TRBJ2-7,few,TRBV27,TGTGCCAGCAGTCTTTCAGCGGGAGGGAACTACGAGCAGTACTTC,CASSLSAGGNYEQYF
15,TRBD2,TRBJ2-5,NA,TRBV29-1,TGCAGCGTTGTAGTAGCTAGCGGCCCCCAAGAGACCCAGTACTTC,CSVVVASGPQETQYF
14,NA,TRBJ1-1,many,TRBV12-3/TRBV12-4,TGTGCCAGCAGCCCGCTACTTATGAACACTGAAGCTTTCTTT,CASSPLLMNTEAFF
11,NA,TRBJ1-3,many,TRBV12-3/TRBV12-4,TGTGCCAGCTCATACCGAAACACCATATATTTT,CASSYRNTIYF
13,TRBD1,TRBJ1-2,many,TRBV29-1,TGCAGCGCGAGACAGGGGAAAGAAGCTGGCTACACCTTC,CSARQGKEAGYTF
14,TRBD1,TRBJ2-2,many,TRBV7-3,TGTGCCAGCAGCTTGGACAGGGTGGCCGGGGAGCTGTTTTTT,CASSLDRVAGELFF
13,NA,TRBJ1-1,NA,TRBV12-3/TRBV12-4,TGTGCCAGCAGGGAGACCGGGACAAGTGAAGCTTTCTTT,CASRETGTSEAFF
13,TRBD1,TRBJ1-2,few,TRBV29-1,TGCAGCGTTGGAGGGGACAGGGAGGGTGGCTACACCTTC,CSVGGDREGGYTF
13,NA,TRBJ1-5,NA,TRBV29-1,TGCAGCGTTAAACAGGGCGCAAATCAGCCCCAGCATTTT,CSVKQGANQPQHF
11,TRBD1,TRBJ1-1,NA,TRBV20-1,TGCAGTGCCGGGGGACAGATTGAAGTTTTCTTT,CSAGGQIEVFF
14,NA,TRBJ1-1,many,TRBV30,TGTGCCTGGAGTGTATGGGGGCAGAACACTGAAGCTTTCTTT,CAWSVWGQNTEAFF
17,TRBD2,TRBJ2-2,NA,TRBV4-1,TGCGCCAGCAGCCAAAAGAGTAGCGGGGTGAACACCGGGGAGCTGTTTTTT,CASSQKSSGVNTGELFF
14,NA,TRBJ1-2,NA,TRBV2,TGTGCCAGCAGTGAATGGTCGGAAGACGGTTACTACACCTTC,CASSEWSEDGYYTF
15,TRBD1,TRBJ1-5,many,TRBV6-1,TGTGCCAGCAGTGAAGCAGGACAGGGTGGTCAGCCCCAGCATTTT,CASSEAGQGGQPQHF
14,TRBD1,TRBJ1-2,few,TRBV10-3,TGTGCCATCAGCAATACAGGGGGCGCTGAGGGCTACACCTTC,CAISNTGGAEGYTF
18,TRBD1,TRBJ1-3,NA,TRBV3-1,TGTGCCAGCAGCCACCAAACGCTGGACAGGGGTTCTGGAAACACCATATATTTT,CASSHQTLDRGSGNTIYF
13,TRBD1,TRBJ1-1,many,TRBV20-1,TGCAGTGCCCACAGGGGGCAGGGCACTGAAGCTTTCTTT,CSAHRGQGTEAFF
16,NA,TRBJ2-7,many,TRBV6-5,TGTGCCAGCAGTTACTCCGGGCCGAATTCCCCTGGGGAGCAGTACTTC,CASSYSGPNSPGEQYF
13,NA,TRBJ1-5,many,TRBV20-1,TGCAGTGCTTCCGATGTGGGACATCAGCCCCAGCATTTT,CSASDVGHQPQHF
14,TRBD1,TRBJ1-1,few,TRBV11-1,TGTGCCAGCAGCTTGACAGGGCAAGGGTTTGAAGCTTTCTTT,CASSLTGQGFEAFF
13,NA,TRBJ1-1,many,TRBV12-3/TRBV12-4,TGTGCCAGCAGTTTGCACAGGAACACTGAAGCTTTCTTT,CASSLHRNTEAFF
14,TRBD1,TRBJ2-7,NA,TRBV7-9,TGTGCCAGCAGCCCGGTGACAGGGTGGAGCGAGCAGTACTTC,CASSPVTGWSEQYF
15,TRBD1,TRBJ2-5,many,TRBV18,TGTGCCAGCTCGCGGGACAGGGGATCCCAAGAGACCCAGTACTTC,CASSRDRGSQETQYF
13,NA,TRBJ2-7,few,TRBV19,TGTGCCAGTAGAACCGGGACCTCTTACGAGCAGTACTTC,CASRTGTSYEQYF
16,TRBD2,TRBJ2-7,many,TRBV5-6,TGTGCCAGCATCTCTTTTGGGACTAGCGCCTCCTACGAGCAGTACTTC,CASISFGTSASYEQYF
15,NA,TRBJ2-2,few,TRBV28,TGTGCCAGCAGCCCTTATCGGGGTGAAACCGGGGAGCTGTTTTTT,CASSPYRGETGELFF
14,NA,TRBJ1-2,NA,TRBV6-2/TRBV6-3,TGTGCCAGCAGCTACAGGGAGAGGTGGTATGGCTACACCTTC,CASSYRERWYGYTF
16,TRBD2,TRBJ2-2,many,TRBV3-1,TGTGCCAGCAGCCTGTCGGGGACTAGCGCGTCCGGGGAGCTGTTTTTT,CASSLSGTSASGELFF
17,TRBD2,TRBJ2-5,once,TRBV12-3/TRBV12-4,TGTGCCAGCAGTTTAGTCGGACTAGCGGGAGTGGGGGAGACCCAGTACTTC,CASSLVGLAGVGETQYF
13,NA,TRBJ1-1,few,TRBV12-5,TGTGCTAGTGGTTCCCCCAGCGACACTGAAGCTTTCTTT,CASGSPSDTEAFF
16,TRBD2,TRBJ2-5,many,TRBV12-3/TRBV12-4,TGTGCCAGCAGCCCACTTAGCGGGAGGGCCGTAGAGACCCAGTACTTC,CASSPLSGRAVETQYF
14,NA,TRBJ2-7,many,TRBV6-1,TGTGCCAGCAGGGGCTGGGGGGAGAGGTACGAGCAGTACTTC,CASRGWGERYEQYF
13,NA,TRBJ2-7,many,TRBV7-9,TGTGCCAGCAGCTTAGCTACTCACTACGAGCAGTACTTC,CASSLATHYEQYF
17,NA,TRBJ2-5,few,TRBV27,TGTGCCAGCAGTACAGAAGAGACTAGCCCAAGGGGGGAGACCCAGTACTTC,CASSTEETSPRGETQYF
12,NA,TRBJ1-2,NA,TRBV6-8,TGTGCCAGCAGTTATCGGGGTCGAGGCTACACCTTC,CASSYRGRGYTF
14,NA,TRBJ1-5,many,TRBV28,TGTGCCAGCAGTCTGGGTAGTTCTGGACAGCCCCAGCATTTT,CASSLGSSGQPQHF